One and the same sample provided the 27 T cell receptor beta chains below, sequenced in a study of OX40 agonist ivuxolimab in advanced cancers. Sequenced by immunoSEQ multiplex PCR; TCRdb stores in-frame clones only, minus some. The sample lists roughly 42,000 clones, approximately 83% occurring once. This specimen consisted of CD4+ or CD8+ T cells sorted from blood, obtained in a trial of the OX40 agonist ivuxolimab. These receptors originate from an adult with an advanced solid tumor such as melanoma, head and neck, liver or kidney cancer.

This clone showed up just a few times. The rearrangement uses TRBV7-9 and TRBJ1-4; D is undetermined. The CDR3 covers 8 residues. Looked up from germline, CDR1 is SEHNR and CDR2 is FQNEAQ (reference sequence). CDR3 amino acids: CPRGKLFF. The CDR3 bases are TGTCCTCGGGGAAAACTGTTTTTT.

V usage is TRBV27 and J usage is TRBJ2-1; 11 nucleotides agree with TRBD1. The V gene's germline CDR1 is MNHEY and CDR2 SMNVEV (reference sequence). The ends lost 5 bases at V and 8 bases at J; junction bases unmatched: 8. The CDR3 extends over 15 amino acids. The DNA of the CDR3 is TGTGCCAGCAGTCCACTCGGACAGGGGGCCGATGAGCAGTTCTTC. Protein sequence: CASSPLGQGADEQFF.

This clone was observed a handful of times. The rearrangement links TRBV9 to TRBJ2-2; no definite D call. Trimming removed 1 base from V and 6 bases from J, with 7 bases in between. This CDR3 is built from 13 residues. The germline CDR1 and CDR2 sequences are SGDLS and YYNGEE. This CDR3 is CASSVSVAGELFF. The CDR3 DNA sequence: TGTGCCAGCAGCGTAAGCGTTGCCGGGGAGCTGTTTTTT. The variable domain in full, with the rest retrieved from reference TRBV9 and TRBJ2-2, is DSGVTQTPKHLITATGQRVTLRCSPRSGDLSVYWYQQSLDQGLQFLIQYYNGEERAKGNILERFSAQQFPDLHSELNLSSLELGDSALYFCASSVSVAGELFFGEGSRLTVL.

V usage is TRBV5-1 and J usage is TRBJ2-1; 7 bases map to TRBD2. The ends lost 3 bases at V and 7 bases at J; junction bases unmatched: 4. This CDR3 is built from 13 residues. Germline loops: CDR1 SGHRS, CDR2 YFSETQ. The CDR3 reads CASSYSSGNEQFF. CDR3 nucleotide sequence: TGCGCCAGCAGCTATTCTAGCGGAAATGAGCAGTTCTTC.

The chain joins TRBV9 to TRBJ2-3; 10 nucleotides line up with TRBD2. The CDR3 runs 18 residues. V shed 4 bases, J shed 0 bases, and the junction held 11 bases outside the gene matches. The germline V gene has CDR1 SGDLS and CDR2 YYNGEE. CDR3 loop: CASSLGLAEISSTDTQYF. DNA for the CDR3: TGTGCCAGCAGCCTCGGACTAGCGGAGATTTCTAGCACAGATACGCAGTATTTT.

This chain connects TRBV7-6 to TRBJ1-4, with D possibly being TRBD1 (5 bases). CDR1 and CDR2 from the germline V gene are SGHVS and FNYEAQ. The CDR3 is 17 residues long. Trimming took 1 base from V and 0 from J, leaving 12 bases between them. The CDR3 coding sequence is TGTGCCAGCAGCTTAGGGCGGGGCTTTGCAACTAATGAAAAACTGTTTTTT. It encodes CASSLGRGFATNEKLFF.

The genes are TRBV10-1 and TRBJ2-7; D gene unclear. Trimming removed 0 bases at V and 7 bases at J, with 10 bases between. The germline V gene encodes CDR1 WNHNN and CDR2 SYGVQD (reference sequence). This CDR3 region has 13 residues. The CDR3 DNA follows: TGCGCCAGCAGTGAGTCGGTCGGAAGTGAGCAGTACGTC. Residues: CASSESVGSEQYV.

The gene calls are TRBV27 and TRBJ2-5, with 9 bases that match TRBD2. From germline, CDR1 is MNHEY and CDR2 SMNVEV (reference sequence). V lost 5 bases, J lost 6 bases, and 13 bases stayed unmatched. The CDR3 contains 16 residues. CDR3 loop: CASSLLPGLAPQTQYF. DNA of the CDR3: TGTGCCAGCAGTCTCCTCCCAGGACTAGCGCCTCAGACCCAGTACTTC.

This clone was seen just once. The J gene is TRBJ2-2, the V gene TRBV6-5; a possible D gene is TRBD1 (6 bases). Germline CDR1 is MNHEY and CDR2 is SVGAGI. The V and J ends lost 6 bases and 4 bases respectively, with 15 bases between them. The CDR3 totals 15 residues. The CDR3: CASSNHRVGTGELFF. The CDR3 coding sequence is TGTGCCAGCAGCAACCACAGGGTCGGCACCGGGGAGCTGTTTTTT.

This clone was observed a few times. The chain combines TRBV25-1 with TRBJ1-1; 7 bases are shared with TRBD1. This CDR3 is built from 13 residues. Trimming cost V 5 bases and J 6 bases; bases outside gene matches: 6. Germline assignment: CDR1 MGHDK and CDR2 SYGVNS. CDR3 DNA: TGTGCCAGCAGTCTTAAGACAGGGCCTGAAGCTTTCTTT. This encodes CASSLKTGPEAFF.

V gene TRBV13 combines with J gene TRBJ2-5; D is perhaps TRBD2 (6 bases). The CDR3 contains 13 residues. Germline V gives CDR1 PRHDT, CDR2 FYEKMQ (reference sequence). V shed 4 bases and J shed 2 bases, with 8 bases lying between them. CDR3 bases: TGTGCCAGCAGCTCGGGACTTCAAGAGACCCAGTACTTC. Translating gives CASSSGLQETQYF.

V is TRBV5-6 and J is TRBJ2-7; tentative D call: TRBD1 (6 bases). This CDR3 contains 13 residues. V was shortened by 4 bases and J by 4 bases, with 12 bases between the two germline ends. Germline V gives CDR1 SGHDT, CDR2 YYEEEE. The CDR3 DNA reads as TGTGCCAGCAGCGGGGGACATTCTTACGAGCAGTACGTC. Protein: CASSGGHSYEQYV.

The gene calls are TRBV6-5 and TRBJ2-3; D is undetermined. The germline V gene has CDR1 MNHEY and CDR2 SVGAGI. Trimming removed 5 bases from V and 5 bases from J, with 8 bases in between. The CDR3 is made up of 12 amino acids. The CDR3, as DNA: TGTGCCAGCAGTGCCTCCCGAGATACGCAGTATTTT. It specifies CASSASRDTQYF.

The chain combines TRBV6-1 with TRBJ1-1; 8 bases fit TRBD1. This CDR3 has 15 residues. J gave up 5 bases and V 5 bases, and 10 bases lay outside the gene matches. CDR1 and CDR2 (germline): MNHNS, SASEGT. CDR3 loop: CASSKTRQGYTEAFF. Written as DNA, the CDR3 is TGTGCCAGCAGTAAGACCAGACAGGGGTATACTGAAGCTTTCTTT.

The chain carries TRBV27 and TRBJ1-1; 7 bases match TRBD1. CDR1 and CDR2 (germline): MNHEY, SMNVEV (reference sequence). The CDR3 is made up of 15 amino acids. Trimming took 6 bases from V and 3 from J; bases not matched to a gene: 10. For the CDR3, the DNA is TGTGCCAGCAGGGAGTACAGGGGTAAATACACTGAAGCTTTCTTT. Encoded protein: CASREYRGKYTEAFF.

This chain joins TRBV5-1 and TRBJ2-5; D not certain. CDR3 size: 11 residues. The germline V gene encodes CDR1 SGHRS and CDR2 YFSETQ. V lost 0 bases and J lost 5, with 2 bases in between. CDR3: CASSLAETQYF. The CDR3 DNA reads TGCGCCAGCAGCTTGGCGGAGACCCAGTACTTC.

The rearrangement uses TRBV5-4 and TRBJ2-2, with a weak D call TRBD2 (6 bases). The germline V gene has CDR1 SGHNT and CDR2 YYREEE (reference sequence). The CDR3 sequence is 13 residues long. V was clipped by 1 base and J by 6 bases, with 7 bases between them. The CDR3 sequence is CASSLWGAGELFF. The CDR3 coding sequence is TGTGCCAGCAGCTTGTGGGGGGCCGGGGAGCTGTTTTTT.

This chain joins TRBV19 and TRBJ2-7, with 10 bases matching TRBD2. Trimming cost V 3 bases and J 3 bases; bases outside gene matches: 2. There are 14 residues in the CDR3. Per germline, CDR1 LNHDA and CDR2 SQIVND (reference sequence). Here the CDR3 DNA reads TGTGCCAGTAGTATTCTAGCGGGGGACTACGAGCAGTACTTC. Residues: CASSILAGDYEQYF.

The chain employs TRBV6-9 and TRBJ2-7, with D uncertain. The CDR3 covers 14 residues. Germline V gene lookup returns CDR1 MNHGY and CDR2 SVAAGI. V dropped 5 bases and J dropped 5 bases, with 16 bases sitting between them. The CDR3 protein is CASSPYEVLNEQYF. In nucleotides, the CDR3 is TGTGCCAGCAGTCCATACGAGGTATTGAACGAGCAGTACTTC.

V and J are TRBV28 and TRBJ2-1, with D perhaps matching TRBD1 (5 bases). CDR1 MDHEN and CDR2 SYDVKM come from the germline V gene. V was pared by 7 bases and J by 5 bases, with 15 bases between. The CDR3 extends over 14 amino acids. CDR3 region: CASTLPGIDNEQFF. The DNA of the CDR3 is TGTGCCAGCACTCTCCCAGGGATTGACAATGAGCAGTTCTTC.

The V gene is TRBV5-1, the J gene TRBJ2-3; D is tentatively TRBD1 or TRBD2 (6 bases each). CDR1 is SGHRS, CDR2 YFSETQ, per germline. There are 16 residues in the CDR3. The germline V and J ends were trimmed by 0 bases and 6 bases, with 17 bases remaining between them. CDR3 loop: CASSLVGGGRWDTQYF. The DNA of the CDR3 is TGCGCCAGCAGCTTGGTAGGGGGAGGTCGCTGGGATACGCAGTATTTT.

V and J are TRBV15 and TRBJ2-2, with 8 bases aligning to TRBD2. With 3 bases clipped from V and 2 bases from J, the junction kept 8 bases outside the gene matches. Per the germline V gene, CDR1 is LNHNV and CDR2 is YYDKDF (reference sequence). This CDR3 contains 17 residues. CDR3 DNA: TGTGCCACCAGCAGCGATCGGCGGGGGGTTAACACCGGGGAGCTGTTTTTT. Protein: CATSSDRRGVNTGELFF.

This chain uses TRBV11-2 with TRBJ2-5, with D possibly TRBD1 on 5 matching bases. This CDR3 region has 15 residues. The V end lost 5 bases, the J end lost 2 bases, and 15 bases lay between the germline ends. Germline loops: CDR1 SGHAT, CDR2 FQNNGV. CDR3 bases: TGTGCCAGCAGCACCGGACACTTCACACAAGAGACCCAGTACTTC. The encoded protein is CASSTGHFTQETQYF.

The V and J genes are TRBV27 and TRBJ1-6, with a possible D match to TRBD1 (5 bases). Germline loops: CDR1 MNHEY, CDR2 SMNVEV (reference sequence). V was shortened by 2 bases and J by 8 bases, with 10 bases between the two germline ends. The CDR3 is 14 amino acids. The CDR3 bases are TGTGCCAGCAGTTTACAGGGTTTTTATTCACCCCTCCACTTT. Amino acid sequence: CASSLQGFYSPLHF.

This clone turned up a few times. In DNA form, the CDR3 reads TGTGCCAGCAGCCTGAACGTAGCGAACACTGAAGCTTTCTTT. Translation: CASSLNVANTEAFF. The V call is TRBV9, the J call TRBJ1-1, with no clear D. Deletions cut 4 bases from V and 1 base from J, with 11 bases between. Germline V lookup: CDR1 SGDLS, CDR2 YYNGEE. The CDR3 consists of 14 residues.

This clone was recorded many times. The chain carries TRBV9 and TRBJ1-1, with a weak D call TRBD1 (5 bases). Germline assignment: CDR1 SGDLS and CDR2 YYNGEE. CDR3 length: 15 amino acids. Trimming took off 4 bases at V and 4 bases at J, with 17 bases between the two ends. The DNA of the CDR3 is TGTGCCAGCAGCCCAGACTACGGGACGTTCACTGAAGCTTTCTTT. Its protein is CASSPDYGTFTEAFF.

The rearrangement links TRBV5-1 to TRBJ2-2, with unresolved D. Trimming removed 3 bases at V and 0 bases at J, with 9 bases between. Germline V gives CDR1 SGHRS, CDR2 YFSETQ. CDR3 length equals 15 residues. The CDR3 DNA sequence: TGCGCCAGCAGCTGGAGTAGTCCGAACACCGGGGAGCTGTTTTTT. Protein sequence: CASSWSSPNTGELFF.